Below are 19 T cell receptor beta chains sequenced from a single sample in a study of identical twins. TCRdb reprocessed the 5' RACE reads via MiXCR and lists one record per CDR3 protein. The repertoire holds approximately 410,000 distinct CDR3 sequences, with approximately 17% as singletons. Input material: naive T cells sorted from blood. These TCRs come from a man between 50 and 59 years old in good health.

This clonotype has just a few counts. The chain couples TRBV9 to TRBJ2-2; 10 bases line up with TRBD2. The trim removed 4 bases at V and 0 bases at J, leaving 6 bases unmatched. The germline V gene has CDR1 SGDLS and CDR2 YYNGEE. The CDR3 runs 17 residues. CDR3 amino acids: CASSLTSGQTNTGELFF. In DNA form, the CDR3 reads TGTGCCAGCAGCCTGACTAGCGGGCAGACGAACACCGGGGAGCTGTTTTTT. Looking up the rest from reference TRBV9 and TRBJ2-2 gives the full variable domain: DSGVTQTPKHLITATGQRVTLRCSPRSGDLSVYWYQQSLDQGLQFLIQYYNGEERAKGNILERFSAQQFPDLHSELNLSSLELGDSALYFCASSLTSGQTNTGELFFGEGSRLTVL.

This clonotype was seen ten or more times. V and J are TRBV7-6 and TRBJ2-7; tentative D call: TRBD1 (5 bases). The CDR3 is 15 amino acids. The germline V gene has CDR1 SGHVS and CDR2 FNYEAQ. Trimming pared 1 base from V and 0 bases from J, leaving 10 bases between. The CDR3 DNA follows: TGTGCCAGCAGCTTAGGGGGCGTACCCTCCTACGAGCAGTACTTC. Protein: CASSLGGVPSYEQYF.

In this sample, this clonotype turned up many times. The chain joins TRBV29-1 to TRBJ1-4; weak D call: TRBD1 (5 bases). Germline V lookup: CDR1 SQVTM, CDR2 ANQGSEA. CDR3 size: 13 residues. The V gene lost 8 bases and the J gene lost 2 bases, with 12 bases spanning the gap. Here the CDR3 reads CSFLRGTNEKLFF. CDR3 bases: TGCAGCTTTCTCCGGGGGACTAATGAAAAACTGTTTTTT.

This chain connects TRBV20-1 to TRBJ2-3; D is ambiguous. Germline V gene sequence: CDR1 DFQATT, CDR2 SNEGSKA (reference sequence). The V end lost 3 bases, the J end lost 7 bases, and 14 bases lay between the germline ends. This CDR3 contains 13 residues. The chain's CDR3 is CSARASPSNTQYF. CDR3 DNA sequence: TGCAGTGCTAGGGCCTCGCCCTCGAATACGCAGTATTTT.

This clonotype was detected many times. The CDR3 loop is CASNGPRRDGYTF. The DNA for the CDR3 is TGTGCCAGCAATGGACCCCGGCGCGATGGCTACACCTTC. This chain joins TRBV7-9 and TRBJ1-2; D not resolved. The length of the CDR3 is 13 residues. Trimming stripped 7 bases from V and 6 bases from J, with 15 bases between. CDR1 is SEHNR, CDR2 FQNEAQ, per germline (reference sequence).

The chain combines TRBV15 with TRBJ2-7; TRBD2 aligns across 7 bases. J was trimmed by 2 bases and V by 1 base; bases with no gene match: 2. Germline V CDR1 and CDR2: LNHNV, YYDKDF (reference sequence). The CDR3 totals 14 residues. CDR3 sequence (DNA): TGTGCCACCAGCAGAGCTAGCGGACCCTACGAGCAGTACTTC. It is translated as CATSRASGPYEQYF. Looking up the rest from reference TRBV15 and TRBJ2-7 gives the full variable domain: DAMVIQNPRYQVTQFGKPVTLSCSQTLNHNVMYWYQQKSSQAPKLLFHYYDKDFNNEADTPDNFQSRRPNTSFCFLDIRSPGLGDTAMYLCATSRASGPYEQYFGPGTRLTVT.

This clonotype was seen only a few times. This chain connects TRBV4-3 to TRBJ1-4, with D perhaps matching TRBD1 (5 bases). The CDR3 is made up of 16 amino acids. CDR1 and CDR2 (germline): LGHNA, YSLEER. The V gene lost 0 bases and the J gene lost 5 bases, with 13 bases spanning the gap. CDR3 loop: CASSQDGGKPNEKLFF. The CDR3 DNA reads as TGCGCCAGCAGCCAAGATGGGGGGAAACCCAATGAAAAACTGTTTTTT.

At least ten counts were recorded for this clonotype. The V and J genes are TRBV29-1 and TRBJ2-7, with 7 positions matching TRBD2. The J segment lost 3 bases and the V segment lost 2 bases, leaving 7 bases of the junction unmatched. Germline V gene lookup returns CDR1 SQVTM and CDR2 ANQGSEA. The CDR3 is 14 residues long. The CDR3 DNA sequence: TGCAGCGTTGAAAGCGGGACCGACCTCTACGAGCAGTACTTC. Its protein is CSVESGTDLYEQYF.

This clonotype was observed at least ten times. This sequence joins TRBV15 and TRBJ2-1; no firm D call. CDR1 is LNHNV, CDR2 YYDKDF, per germline (reference sequence). This CDR3 contains 16 residues. Between the trimmed V and J ends, which lost 0 bases and 0 bases, there was a span of 9 bases. The CDR3 nucleotides read TGTGCCACCAGCAGAGATCCACCGAGCTCCTACAATGAGCAGTTCTTC. Translation: CATSRDPPSSYNEQFF.

There are many counts of this clonotype. The chain joins TRBV7-8 to TRBJ2-7; D is uncertain. Germline loops: CDR1 SGHVS, CDR2 FQNEAQ. The CDR3 has 11 amino acids. Trimming took off 5 bases at V and 12 bases at J, with 14 bases between the two ends. CDR3 protein: CASSPNQFLYF. The CDR3 region has the DNA TGTGCCAGCAGCCCGAACCAGTTTCTGTACTTC.

The rearrangement joins TRBV29-1 to TRBJ2-3; 8 bases map to TRBD1. CDR1 and CDR2 (germline): SQVTM, ANQGSEA. The ends lost 4 bases at V and 1 base at J; junction bases unmatched: 4. CDR3 size: 14 residues. CDR3 residues: CSVADRGGTDTQYF. DNA for the CDR3: TGCAGCGTTGCTGACAGGGGTGGCACAGATACGCAGTATTTT.

This clonotype appeared many times. This chain connects TRBV10-3 to TRBJ1-1; 7 bases are shared with TRBD1. Per germline, CDR1 ENHRY and CDR2 SYGVKD. V lost 10 bases to trimming and J lost 0 bases; unmatched junction nucleotides: 2. The length of the CDR3 is 12 residues. The CDR3 nucleotides read TGTGCCACCAGGGGGTTGAACACTGAAGCTTTCTTT. Translation: CATRGLNTEAFF.

V usage is TRBV19 and J usage is TRBJ2-1; TRBD1 matches 9 bases. This CDR3 has 16 residues. Germline V CDR1 and CDR2: LNHDA, SQIVND (reference sequence). V was pared by 1 base and J by 4 bases, with 5 bases of the junction left unmatched. CDR3 nucleotides: TGTGCCAGTAGTATAGGGTTCGGACAGGGGTACAATGAGCAGTTCTTC. Translating gives CASSIGFGQGYNEQFF.

This clonotype turned up a few times. The CDR3 loop is CASSPKSGVSTGELFF. The CDR3 DNA reads as TGTGCCAGCAGCCCTAAATCAGGGGTTAGCACCGGGGAGCTGTTTTTT. The chain uses TRBV12-3 or TRBV12-4 and TRBJ2-2; D might be TRBD1 (6 bases). V was cut by 6 bases and J by 4 bases, with 18 bases left in between. The CDR3 extends over 16 amino acids.

This clonotype was seen only a few times. The chain joins TRBV5-6 to TRBJ1-1; D remains unclear. The CDR3 runs 17 residues. The germline V and J ends were trimmed by 2 bases and 0 bases, with 17 bases remaining between them. The V gene's germline CDR1 is SGHDT and CDR2 YYEEEE. The chain's CDR3 is CASSFWSSTAMNTEAFF. CDR3 coding DNA: TGTGCCAGCAGCTTTTGGAGTTCAACAGCCATGAACACTGAAGCTTTCTTT.

This clonotype was counted between two and nine times. CDR3 DNA: TGTGCCAGCAGTGCATCCTCACACGAGCAGTACTTC. Translation gives CASSASSHEQYF. The chain is built from TRBV6-1 and TRBJ2-7; no reliable D call. CDR1 is MNHNS, CDR2 SASEGT, per germline. Trimming pared 4 bases from V and 5 bases from J, leaving 9 bases between. The CDR3 extends over 12 amino acids.

This clonotype has more than one count but fewer than ten. This chain connects TRBV20-1 to TRBJ2-7, with D uncertain. Trimming removed 3 bases from V and 4 bases from J, with 10 bases in between. Germline lookup yields CDR1 DFQATT and CDR2 SNEGSKA (reference sequence). This CDR3 is 12 amino acids long. CDR3 DNA sequence: TGCAGTGCTAGTCGCTACCCTTACGAGCAGTACTTC. This encodes CSASRYPYEQYF.

This clonotype was counted a single time. The CDR3 is CSANAQGGYEQYF. CDR3 in DNA: TGCAGTGCTAACGCACAGGGTGGGTACGAGCAGTACTTC. This chain uses TRBV20-1 with TRBJ2-7; D might be TRBD1 (6 bases). Trimming removed 4 bases from V and 4 bases from J, with 14 bases in between. The CDR3 runs to 13 residues. The germline V gene encodes CDR1 DFQATT and CDR2 SNEGSKA (reference sequence).

V gene TRBV5-1 combines with J gene TRBJ1-4; D is undetermined. Trimming removed 4 bases from V and 8 bases from J, with 15 bases in between. Germline CDR1 reads SGHRS; CDR2 reads YFSETQ. This CDR3 is 14 amino acids long. CDR3 in amino acids: CASSPGSSVEKLFF. As DNA, the CDR3 is TGCGCCAGCAGCCCCGGGTCGTCCGTCGAAAAACTGTTTTTT.